The TCR beta chain under discussion was sequenced for a study of blood T cell repertoires in COVID-19. Background on the study: Some COVID-19 samples were acute and others convalescent; all came from the United States, Italy and Spain.

The V segment lost 6 bases and the J segment 5 bases; nucleotides outside the gene matches: 13. The germline CDR1 and CDR2 sequences are LGHNA and YNFKEQ. The CDR3 extends over 16 amino acids. In the authors' workflow: Amplification from reference gene primers served as the basis for estimated nucleated cell counts. The method was immunoSEQ multiplex PCR; TCRdb's version includes in-frame clones alone and lacks a portion of them. Clone size and the V and J calls come from that table; the DNA yielded D and trimming. Altogether tens of thousands of clones are present, roughly 89% being singletons, with the ten largest covering roughly 8%.

Material for sequencing was peripheral blood. The V and J genes are TRBV4-2 and TRBJ2-5; 9 bases align to TRBD1. The TCR was taken from a man over 45 with active COVID-19. For the CDR3, the DNA is TGTGCCAGCAGTCCTTCCGGGACAGGGATTTTGGAGACCCAGTACTTC. It yields the protein CASSPSGTGILETQYF.